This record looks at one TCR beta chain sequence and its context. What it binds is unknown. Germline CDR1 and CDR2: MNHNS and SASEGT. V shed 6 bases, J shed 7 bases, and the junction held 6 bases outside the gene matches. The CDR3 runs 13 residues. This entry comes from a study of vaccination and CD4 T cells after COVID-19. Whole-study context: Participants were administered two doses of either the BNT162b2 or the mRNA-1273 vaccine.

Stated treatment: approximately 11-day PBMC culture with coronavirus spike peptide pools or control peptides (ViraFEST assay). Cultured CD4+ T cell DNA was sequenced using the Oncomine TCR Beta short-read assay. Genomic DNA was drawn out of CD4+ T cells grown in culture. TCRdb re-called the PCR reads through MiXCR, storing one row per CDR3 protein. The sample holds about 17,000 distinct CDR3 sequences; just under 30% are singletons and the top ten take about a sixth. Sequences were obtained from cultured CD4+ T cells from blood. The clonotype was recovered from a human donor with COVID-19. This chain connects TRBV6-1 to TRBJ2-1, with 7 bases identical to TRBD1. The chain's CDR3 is CASSPGTANEQFF. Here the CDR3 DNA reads TGTGCCAGCAGCCCCGGGACAGCGAATGAGCAGTTCTTC.